Listed below are T cell receptor beta chains from one sample, sequenced in a study of blood T cell repertoires in COVID-19. TCRdb's copy holds only in-frame clones and misses some; the assay was immunoSEQ multiplex PCR. The sample comprises 160,000 or so clones, around 86% of which are singletons, and roughly 13% rests with the top ten. Sequencing input: peripheral blood. These receptors all stem from a man in his 70s who had recovered from COVID-19. The CDR3 runs from the conserved cysteine through the conserved F or W. The D gene is left open where the match is weak. Some rows have no size entry. The others give once, few or many, or a class for an expanded clone.

v_gene	abundance	j_gene	d_gene	CDR3aa	CDR3nt
TRBV5-1	-	TRBJ2-6	TRBD1	CASSLGTGSGANVLTF	TGCGCCAGCAGCTTAGGGACAGGGAGCGGGGCCAACGTCCTGACTTTC
TRBV9	-	TRBJ1-2	-	CASSVATGAGDYTF	TGTGCCAGCAGCGTAGCTACGGGAGCTGGGGACTACACCTTC
TRBV5-1	-	TRBJ2-1	-	CASSLGVGGVYNEQFF	TGCGCCAGCAGCTTGGGGGTAGGGGGTGTATACAATGAGCAGTTCTTC
TRBV29-1	-	TRBJ2-2	-	CSVAGISNTGELFF	TGCAGCGTTGCAGGGATTTCCAACACCGGGGAGCTGTTTTTT
TRBV28	few	TRBJ2-7	-	CASSTWSHEQYF	TGTGCCAGCAGTACCTGGAGCCACGAGCAGTACTTC
TRBV5-4	-	TRBJ2-7	TRBD2	CASSLGVRGAYEQYF	TGTGCCAGCAGCTTGGGTGTCCGGGGGGCCTACGAGCAGTACTTC
TRBV19	-	TRBJ1-1	-	CASSGQLNTEAFF	TGTGCCAGTAGTGGGCAGTTGAACACTGAAGCTTTCTTT
TRBV29-1	-	TRBJ2-3	TRBD2	CSVLAGKVTDTQYF	TGCAGCGTACTAGCGGGAAAGGTCACAGATACGCAGTATTTT
TRBV7-8	-	TRBJ2-5	TRBD1	CASSAPGTAQETQYF	TGTGCCAGCAGCGCACCCGGGACAGCTCAAGAGACCCAGTACTTC
TRBV6-6	-	TRBJ2-3	TRBD1	CASSYQTGGTDTQYF	TGTGCCAGCAGTTACCAGACAGGGGGTACAGATACGCAGTATTTT
TRBV6-5	-	TRBJ2-1	TRBD2	CASRPSGGRQFF	TGTGCCAGCAGACCTAGCGGGGGTAGACAGTTCTTC
TRBV5-1	few	TRBJ2-5	TRBD2	CASSLPSGPETQYF	TGCGCCAGCAGCTTGCCTAGCGGGCCAGAGACCCAGTACTTC
TRBV6-1	-	TRBJ2-1	-	CASSEKARSNEQFF	TGTGCCAGCAGTGAAAAGGCGCGGAGCAATGAGCAGTTCTTC
TRBV3-1/TRBV3-2	-	TRBJ1-1	-	CASSQTGEYEAFF	TGTGCCAGCAGCCAAACGGGGGAATATGAAGCTTTCTTT
TRBV6-2/TRBV6-3	-	TRBJ2-7	-	CASSYSRGSAEQYF	TGTGCCAGCAGTTACAGCAGGGGTAGTGCCGAGCAGTACTTC
TRBV6-1	-	TRBJ2-7	TRBD2	CASSEALRGAYEQYF	TGTGCCAGCAGTGAAGCGCTCCGGGGGGCCTACGAGCAGTACTTC
TRBV7-9	-	TRBJ1-1	TRBD1	CASSSGQATEAFF	TGTGCCAGCAGCTCTGGACAGGCCACTGAAGCTTTCTTT
TRBV11-2	-	TRBJ2-1	TRBD1	CASSPTGGPYNEQFF	TGTGCCAGCAGCCCAACAGGGGGCCCCTACAATGAGCAGTTCTTC
TRBV19	-	TRBJ1-6	TRBD1	CASSGNRQGRSSNSPLHF	TGTGCCAGTAGTGGTAATCGACAGGGGCGATCCTCGAATTCACCCCTCCACTTT
TRBV7-9	-	TRBJ1-1	TRBD1	CASSLVYGQERHTEAFF	TGTGCCAGCAGCTTAGTGTATGGACAGGAACGGCACACTGAAGCTTTCTTT
TRBV7-2	-	TRBJ1-1	-	CASSFTAGAGAEAFF	TGTGCCAGCAGCTTCACGGCAGGGGCCGGCGCTGAAGCTTTCTTT
TRBV5-1	-	TRBJ2-3	-	CASSLEGRDIDTQYF	TGCGCCAGCAGCTTGGAGGGCAGGGATATAGATACGCAGTATTTT
TRBV6-1	-	TRBJ2-4	-	CASSEVSGGAKNIQYF	TGTGCCAGCAGTGAAGTAAGTGGAGGGGCGAAAAACATTCAGTACTTC
TRBV4-1	-	TRBJ1-3	-	CASSQDGSGNTIYF	TGCGCCAGCAGCCAAGACGGCTCTGGAAACACCATATATTTT
TRBV25-1	once	TRBJ1-2	TRBD1	CASRGDSPYGYTF	TGTGCCAGCAGGGGGGACAGTCCGTATGGCTACACCTTC
TRBV21-1	once	TRBJ2-7	-	CASSNDRTSGKRGYEQYF	TGTGCCAGCAGCAATGATAGGACTAGCGGTAAAAGGGGCTACGAGCAGTACTTC
TRBV4-2	-	TRBJ2-7	TRBD2	CASSQAGTSSSYEQYF	TGTGCCAGCAGCCAAGCCGGGACTAGCAGCTCCTACGAGCAGTACTTC
TRBV7-8	-	TRBJ1-5	TRBD1	CASSPTGQGVVPQHF	TGTGCCAGCAGCCCAACGGGGCAGGGGGTAGTGCCCCAGCATTTT
TRBV4-1	-	TRBJ1-1	TRBD1	CASSQRTGRAEAFF	TGCGCCAGCAGCCAACGGACAGGGCGGGCTGAAGCTTTCTTT
TRBV7-6	-	TRBJ2-7	-	CASSPAYEQYF	TGTGCCAGCAGCCCCGCCTACGAGCAGTACTTC
TRBV10-2	once	TRBJ2-1	TRBD2	CASQPGLAKNNEQFF	TGCGCCAGCCAACCCGGACTAGCGAAAAACAATGAGCAGTTCTTC
TRBV5-1	once	TRBJ2-1	TRBD2	CASSAPSGGSGEQFF	TGCGCCAGCAGCGCCCCTAGCGGGGGGTCAGGGGAGCAGTTCTTC
TRBV9	-	TRBJ2-7	-	CASSVQARGYEQYF	TGTGCCAGCAGCGTTCAAGCCAGGGGCTACGAGCAGTACTTC